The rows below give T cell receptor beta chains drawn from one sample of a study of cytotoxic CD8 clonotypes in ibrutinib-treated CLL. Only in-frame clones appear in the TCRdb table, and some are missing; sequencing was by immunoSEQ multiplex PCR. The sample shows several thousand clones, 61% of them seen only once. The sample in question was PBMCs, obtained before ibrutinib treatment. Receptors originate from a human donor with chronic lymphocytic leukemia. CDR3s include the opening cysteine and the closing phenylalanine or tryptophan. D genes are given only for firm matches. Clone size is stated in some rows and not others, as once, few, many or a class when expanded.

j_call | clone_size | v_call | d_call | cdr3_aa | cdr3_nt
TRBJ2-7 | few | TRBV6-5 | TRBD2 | CASSSTSGSYEQYF | TGTGCCAGCAGTTCTACTAGCGGCTCCTACGAGCAGTACTTC
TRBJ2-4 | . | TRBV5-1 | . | CASSQLTGPKNIQYF | TGCGCCAGCAGCCAACTGACAGGACCCAAAAACATTCAGTACTTC
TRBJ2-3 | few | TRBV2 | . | CASTDVGGVVADTQYF | TGTGCCAGCACCGACGTTGGGGGAGTGGTAGCAGATACGCAGTATTTT
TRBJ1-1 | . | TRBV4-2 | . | CASSQGVLEGMNTEAFF | TGTGCCAGCAGCCAAGGGGTCTTAGAGGGCATGAACACTGAAGCTTTCTTT
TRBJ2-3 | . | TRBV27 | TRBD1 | CASSLYGQGNTQYF | TGTGCCAGCAGTTTATATGGACAGGGTAATACGCAGTATTTT
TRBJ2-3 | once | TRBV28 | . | CASSTGLHGAYF | TGTGCCAGCAGTACGGGACTGCATGGGGCGTATTTT
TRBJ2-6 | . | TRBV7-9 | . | CASSPILSGANVLTF | TGTGCCAGCAGCCCCATCCTCTCTGGGGCCAACGTCCTGACTTTC
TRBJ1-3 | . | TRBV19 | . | CASSILGGNTIYF | TGTGCCAGTAGTATTTTGGGTGGAAACACCATATATTTT
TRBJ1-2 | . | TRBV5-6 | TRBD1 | CASSLHTGVRYNYGYTF | TGTGCCAGCAGCTTGCACACAGGGGTTAGGTATAACTATGGCTACACCTTC
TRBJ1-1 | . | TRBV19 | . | CASIGGAGRAFF | TGTGCCAGTATAGGAGGGGCGGGTAGGGCTTTCTTT
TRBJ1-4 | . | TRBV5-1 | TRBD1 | CASSRGTGGVGEKLFF | TGCGCCAGCAGCCGCGGGACAGGGGGCGTAGGGGAAAAACTGTTTTTT
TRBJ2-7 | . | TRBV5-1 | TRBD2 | CASSPHTTSEKLKGKRGYEQYF | TGCGCCAGCAGCCCCCACACGACTAGCGAAAAGCTGAAGGGGAAGAGGGGATACGAGCAGTACTTC
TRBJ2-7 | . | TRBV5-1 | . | CASSFAPGDDYEQYF | TGCGCCAGCAGCTTTGCCCCCGGGGACGATTACGAGCAGTACTTC
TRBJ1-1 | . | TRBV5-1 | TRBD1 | CASSFRGQGHTEAFF | TGCGCCAGCAGCTTTAGAGGACAGGGGCACACTGAAGCTTTCTTT
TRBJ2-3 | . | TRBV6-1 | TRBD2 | CASSDVAGKDTQYF | TGTGCCAGCAGTGATGTAGCGGGGAAAGATACGCAGTATTTT
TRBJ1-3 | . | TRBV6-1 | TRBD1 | CASPDRAGNTIYF | TGTGCCAGCCCTGACAGGGCTGGAAACACCATATATTTT
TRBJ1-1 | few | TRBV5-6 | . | CASSKIGLTEAFF | TGTGCCAGCAGCAAGATAGGGCTCACTGAAGCTTTCTTT
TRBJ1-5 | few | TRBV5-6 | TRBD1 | CASSPRQGAGNQPQHF | TGTGCCAGCAGCCCGAGACAGGGGGCGGGCAATCAGCCCCAGCATTTT
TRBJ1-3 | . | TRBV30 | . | CAWSVLGQLGTGNTIYF | TGTGCCTGGAGTGTACTCGGCCAACTAGGAACTGGAAACACCATATATTTT